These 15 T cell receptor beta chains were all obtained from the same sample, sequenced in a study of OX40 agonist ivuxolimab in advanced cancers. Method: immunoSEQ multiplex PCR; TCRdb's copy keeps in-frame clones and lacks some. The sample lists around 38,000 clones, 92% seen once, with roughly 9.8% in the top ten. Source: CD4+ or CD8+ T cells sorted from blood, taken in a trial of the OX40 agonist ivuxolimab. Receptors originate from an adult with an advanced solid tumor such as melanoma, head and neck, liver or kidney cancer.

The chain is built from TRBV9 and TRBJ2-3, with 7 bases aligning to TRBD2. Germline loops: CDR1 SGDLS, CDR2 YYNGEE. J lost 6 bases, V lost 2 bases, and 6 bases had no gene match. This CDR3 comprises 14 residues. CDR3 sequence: CASSVAGDWDTQYF. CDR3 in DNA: TGTGCCAGCAGCGTGGCGGGAGACTGGGATACGCAGTATTTT.

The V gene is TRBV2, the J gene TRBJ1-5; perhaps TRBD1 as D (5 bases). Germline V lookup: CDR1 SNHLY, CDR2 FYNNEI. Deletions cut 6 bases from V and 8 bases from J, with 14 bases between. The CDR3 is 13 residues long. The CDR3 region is CASRGGGIKPQHF. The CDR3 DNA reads TGTGCCAGCAGGGGGGGAGGGATTAAGCCCCAGCATTTT.

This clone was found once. In DNA form, the CDR3 reads TGTGCCAGTAGTCCGGACTTTCTCTACACAGATACGCAGTATTTT. Amino acids: CASSPDFLYTDTQYF. The chain joins TRBV19 to TRBJ2-3; a weak D match, TRBD2 (5 bases). CDR3 length: 15 amino acids. Germline V gives CDR1 LNHDA, CDR2 SQIVND (reference sequence). V lost 5 bases to trimming and J lost 2 bases, with 14 bases between them.

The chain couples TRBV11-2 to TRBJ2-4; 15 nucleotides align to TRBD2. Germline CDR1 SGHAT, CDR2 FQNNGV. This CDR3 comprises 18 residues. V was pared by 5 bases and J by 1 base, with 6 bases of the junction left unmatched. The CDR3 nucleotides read TGTGCCAGCAGCGGGACTAGCGGGAGGCCGGAGGCCAAAAACATTCAGTACTTC. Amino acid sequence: CASSGTSGRPEAKNIQYF.

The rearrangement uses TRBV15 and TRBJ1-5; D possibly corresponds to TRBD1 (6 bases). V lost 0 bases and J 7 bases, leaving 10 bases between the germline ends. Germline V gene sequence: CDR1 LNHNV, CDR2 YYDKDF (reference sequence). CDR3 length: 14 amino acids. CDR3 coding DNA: TGTGCCACCAGCAGAGATTGGGGGCTCCAGCCCCAGCATTTT. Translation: CATSRDWGLQPQHF.

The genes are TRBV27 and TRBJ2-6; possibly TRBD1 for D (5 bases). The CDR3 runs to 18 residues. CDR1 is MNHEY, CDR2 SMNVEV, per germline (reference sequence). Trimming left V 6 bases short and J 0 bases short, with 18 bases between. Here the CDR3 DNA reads TGTGCCAGCAGAATAAGGGGCAAACACTACTCTGGGGCCAACGTCCTGACTTTC. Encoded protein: CASRIRGKHYSGANVLTF.

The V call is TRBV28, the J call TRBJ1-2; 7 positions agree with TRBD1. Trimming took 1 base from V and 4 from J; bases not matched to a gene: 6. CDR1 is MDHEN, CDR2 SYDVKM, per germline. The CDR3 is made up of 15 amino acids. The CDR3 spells CASSLFGTEIYGYTF. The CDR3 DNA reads TGTGCCAGCAGTTTATTTGGGACAGAGATCTATGGCTACACCTTC.

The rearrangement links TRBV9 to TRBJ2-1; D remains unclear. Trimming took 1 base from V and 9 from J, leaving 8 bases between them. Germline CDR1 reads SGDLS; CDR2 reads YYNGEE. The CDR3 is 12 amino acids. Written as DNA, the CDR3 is TGTGCCAGCAGCGTAACTCTGGGTGAGCAGTTCTTC. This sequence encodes CASSVTLGEQFF.

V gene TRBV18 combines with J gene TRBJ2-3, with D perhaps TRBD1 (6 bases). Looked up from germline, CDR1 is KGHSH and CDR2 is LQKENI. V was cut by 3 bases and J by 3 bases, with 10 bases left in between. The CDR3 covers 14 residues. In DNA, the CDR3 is TGTGCCAGCTCACCCGACCAGGGGACAGATACGCAGTATTTT. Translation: CASSPDQGTDTQYF.

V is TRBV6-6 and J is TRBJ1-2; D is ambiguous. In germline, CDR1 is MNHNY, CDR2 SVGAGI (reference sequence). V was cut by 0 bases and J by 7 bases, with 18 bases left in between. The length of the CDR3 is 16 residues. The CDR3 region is CASSYSIPSHPSGYTF. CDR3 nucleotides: TGTGCCAGCAGTTACTCGATTCCTTCCCACCCTTCTGGCTACACCTTC.

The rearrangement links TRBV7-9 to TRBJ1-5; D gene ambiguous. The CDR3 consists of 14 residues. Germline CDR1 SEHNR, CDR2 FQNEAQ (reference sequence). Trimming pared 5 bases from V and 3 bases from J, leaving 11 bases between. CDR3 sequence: CASSPAGHNQPQHF. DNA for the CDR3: TGTGCCAGCAGCCCGGCCGGGCACAATCAGCCCCAGCATTTT. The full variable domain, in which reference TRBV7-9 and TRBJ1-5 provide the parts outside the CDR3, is DTGVSQNPRHKITKRGQNVTFRCDPISEHNRLYWYRQTLGQGPEFLTYFQNEAQLEKSRLLSDRFSAERPKGSFSTLEIQRTEQGDSAMYLCASSPAGHNQPQHFGDGTRLSIL.

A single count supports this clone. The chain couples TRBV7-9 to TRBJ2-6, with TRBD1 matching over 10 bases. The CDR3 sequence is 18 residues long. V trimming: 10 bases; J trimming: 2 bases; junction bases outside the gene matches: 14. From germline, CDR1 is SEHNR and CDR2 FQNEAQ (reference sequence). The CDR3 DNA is TGTGCCATCCATCGACCGGGACAGGGGAGTCCTGGGGCCAACGTCCTGACTTTC. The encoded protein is CAIHRPGQGSPGANVLTF.

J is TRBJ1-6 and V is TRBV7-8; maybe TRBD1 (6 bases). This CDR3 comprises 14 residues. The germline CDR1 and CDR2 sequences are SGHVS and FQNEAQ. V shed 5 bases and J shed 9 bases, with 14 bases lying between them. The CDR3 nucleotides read TGTGCCAGCAGCCTAGGGGGGCTGGGTTCACCCCTCCACTTT. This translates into CASSLGGLGSPLHF.

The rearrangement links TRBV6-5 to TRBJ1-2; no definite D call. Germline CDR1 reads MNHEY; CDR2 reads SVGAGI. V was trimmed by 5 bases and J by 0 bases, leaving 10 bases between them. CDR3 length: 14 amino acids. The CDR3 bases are TGTGCCAGCAGTGAGAGACCCTCTAACTATGGCTACACCTTC. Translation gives CASSERPSNYGYTF.

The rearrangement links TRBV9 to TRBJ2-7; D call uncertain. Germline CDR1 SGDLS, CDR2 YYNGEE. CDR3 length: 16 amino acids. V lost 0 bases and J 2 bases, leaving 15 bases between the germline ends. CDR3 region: CASSVAADATAYEQYF. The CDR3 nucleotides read TGTGCCAGCAGCGTAGCCGCAGACGCTACCGCCTACGAGCAGTACTTC.